The 7 T cell receptor beta chains reported below all come from one sample, sequenced in a study of shared clonotypes between healthy human individuals (TCRdb year 2020). For the CD8 naive samples, CD45RO-negative cells were positively selected for CCR7, yielding a CD45RA+CCR7+ population from which TemRA cells were excluded. Library prep was done by the immunoSEQ multiplex PCR assay. Imported from immuneACCESS, the table was reduced by TCRdb to in-frame sequences with V and J called. These copies leave out some clones; in studies compared against another copy, an unresolved V gene accounts for under half, and the cause of the remainder is not known. The sample table holds about 2.1 million clones, of which about 94% were seen once. The top ten hold 1.5% to 2% of the sample. The specimen sequenced was naive CD8+ T cells from PBMCs. The intended sense of this specimen's cell subset or site label: CD45RA+CCR7+. All receptors come from a man in his late teens or twenties in good health. Some clones in this sample may be carry-over from other donors' samples.

The rearrangement uses TRBV28 and TRBJ2-7; possible D gene TRBD2, 5 bases. The germline V gene has CDR1 MDHEN and CDR2 SYDVKM. V shed 2 bases and J shed 6 bases, with 14 bases lying between them. This CDR3 region has 14 residues. The CDR3 here is CASSLMSSSPEQYF. In DNA form, the CDR3 reads TGTGCCAGCAGTTTAATGTCTAGCTCCCCCGAGCAGTACTTC.

A word on this clone: Other DNA variants within this sample encode the same CDR3. The chain has TRBV19 and TRBJ2-7, with 14 positions matching TRBD2. This CDR3 comprises 15 residues. Germline loops: CDR1 LNHDA, CDR2 SQIVND (reference sequence). The ends lost 6 bases at V and 3 bases at J; junction bases unmatched: 4. CDR3 nucleotide sequence: TGTGCCAGTAGCCTTGGGACTAGCGGGAGCTACGAGCAGTACTTC. Protein product: CASSLGTSGSYEQYF.

Only one count was recorded for this clone. The chain carries TRBV10-3 and TRBJ2-5; TRBD1 matches 7 bases. TRBJ2-7 explains the end of the DNA better; the J call may be wrong. The CDR3 extends over 12 amino acids. The germline CDR1 and CDR2 sequences are ENHRY and SYGVKD. This CDR3 is CAIGDRPYEQYF. As DNA, the CDR3 is TGTGCCATCGGGGACAGACCCTACGAGCAGTACTTC.

The chain couples TRBV9 to TRBJ2-1, with 14 bases that match TRBD2. The CDR3 is made up of 14 amino acids. CDR1 is SGDLS, CDR2 YYNGEE, per germline. Trimming at V came to 5 bases and at J to 13 bases, leaving 8 bases not matched to a gene. The CDR3 reads CASSAGTSGRNQFF. The DNA for the CDR3 is TGTGCCAGCAGTGCCGGGACTAGCGGGAGAAATCAGTTCTTC.

This clone was detected once. Other DNA sequences of this sample code for an identical CDR3. The CDR3 spells CASSQGYSNQPQHF. The CDR3 nucleotides are TGTGCCAGCAGCCAGGGCTATAGCAATCAGCCCCAGCATTTT. The genes are TRBV7-9 and TRBJ1-5, with D possibly being TRBD1 (5 bases). The CDR3 loop spans 14 amino acids. With 5 bases removed from V and 0 bases from J, the gap between germline ends came to 8 bases. Germline V gene lookup returns CDR1 SEHNR and CDR2 FQNEAQ (reference sequence).

V gene TRBV5-6 combines with J gene TRBJ1-2, with 8 positions matching TRBD1. From germline, CDR1 is SGHDT and CDR2 YYEEEE. The junction had 8 bases not matched to a gene; V was cut back by 0 bases and J by 7 bases. This CDR3 region has 15 residues. CDR3 protein: CASSLVGQGASGYTF. CDR3 sequence (DNA): TGTGCCAGCAGCTTGGTTGGTCAGGGGGCCTCTGGCTACACCTTC.

The chain combines TRBV7-9 with TRBJ2-6; 7 nucleotides match TRBD1. The CDR3 has 16 amino acids. The V segment lost 5 bases and the J segment 0 bases; nucleotides outside the gene matches: 4. Germline loops: CDR1 SEHNR, CDR2 FQNEAQ (reference sequence). This chain's CDR3 is CASSETGPSGANVLTF. DNA for the CDR3: TGTGCCAGCAGCGAGACAGGGCCCTCTGGGGCCAACGTCCTGACTTTC.